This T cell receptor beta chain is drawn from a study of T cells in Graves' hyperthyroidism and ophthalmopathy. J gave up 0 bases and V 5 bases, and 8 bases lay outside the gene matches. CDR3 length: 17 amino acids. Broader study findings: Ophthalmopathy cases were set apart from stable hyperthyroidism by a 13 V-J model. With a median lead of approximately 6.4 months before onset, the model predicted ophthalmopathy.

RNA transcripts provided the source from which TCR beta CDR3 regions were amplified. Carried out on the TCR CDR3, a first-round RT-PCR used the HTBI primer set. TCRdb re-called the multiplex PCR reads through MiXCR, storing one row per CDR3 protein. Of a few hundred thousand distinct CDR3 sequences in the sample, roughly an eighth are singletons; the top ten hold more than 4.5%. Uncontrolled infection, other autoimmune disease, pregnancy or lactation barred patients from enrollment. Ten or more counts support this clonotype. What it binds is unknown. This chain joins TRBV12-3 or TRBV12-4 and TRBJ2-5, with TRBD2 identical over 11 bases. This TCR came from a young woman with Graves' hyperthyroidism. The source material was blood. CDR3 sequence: CASSEVLAGVNQETQYF. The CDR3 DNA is TGTGCCAGCAGTGAAGTACTAGCGGGAGTAAACCAAGAGACCCAGTACTTC.